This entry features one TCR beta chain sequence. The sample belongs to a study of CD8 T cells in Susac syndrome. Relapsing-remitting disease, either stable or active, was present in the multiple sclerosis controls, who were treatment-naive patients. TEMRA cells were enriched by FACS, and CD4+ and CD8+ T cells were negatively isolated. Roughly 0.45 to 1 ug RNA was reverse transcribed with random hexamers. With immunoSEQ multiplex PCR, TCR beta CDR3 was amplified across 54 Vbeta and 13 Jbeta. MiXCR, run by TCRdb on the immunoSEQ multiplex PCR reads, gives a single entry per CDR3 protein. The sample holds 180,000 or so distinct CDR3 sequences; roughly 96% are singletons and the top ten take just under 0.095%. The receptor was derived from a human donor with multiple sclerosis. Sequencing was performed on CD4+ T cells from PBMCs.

The CDR3 DNA reads as TGTGCCAGCAGGCCGGGACTAGCACAAAATGAGCAGTTCTTC. Its translation: CASRPGLAQNEQFF. The chain couples TRBV3-1 to TRBJ2-1, with 9 bases fitting TRBD2. From germline, CDR1 is LGHDT and CDR2 YNNKEL (reference sequence). There are 14 residues in the CDR3. V lost 6 bases and J lost 7; bases outside the gene matches: 7.